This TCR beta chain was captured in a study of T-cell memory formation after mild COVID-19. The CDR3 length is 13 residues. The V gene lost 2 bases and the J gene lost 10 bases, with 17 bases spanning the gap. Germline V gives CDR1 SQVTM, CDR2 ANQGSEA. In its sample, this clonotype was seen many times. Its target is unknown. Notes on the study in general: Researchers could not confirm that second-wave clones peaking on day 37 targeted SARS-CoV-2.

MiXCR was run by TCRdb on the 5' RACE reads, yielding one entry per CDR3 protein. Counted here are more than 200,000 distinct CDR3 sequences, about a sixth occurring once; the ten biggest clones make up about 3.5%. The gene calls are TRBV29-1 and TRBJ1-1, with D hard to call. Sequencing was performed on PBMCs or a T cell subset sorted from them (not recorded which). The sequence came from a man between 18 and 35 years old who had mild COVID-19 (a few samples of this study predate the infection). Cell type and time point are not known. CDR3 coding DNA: TGCAGCGTTGAAACGGCCTCGGGGAGCGGAGCTTTCTTT. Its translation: CSVETASGSGAFF.